This is a list of T cell receptor beta chains from one sample in a study of Ad26.COV2.S vaccination and SARS-CoV-2 variants. Generated by immunoSEQ multiplex PCR, the TCRdb table keeps only in-frame clones and is missing some. The data hold some 450,000 clones, with 90% observed a single time. Sequencing was performed on peripheral blood, taken in a trial of Ad26.COV2.S vaccine versus placebo. These receptors were obtained from a person aged 18-65 years who received the Ad26.COV2.S COVID-19 vaccine or a placebo. The CDR3 runs from the conserved cysteine through the conserved F or W. A D gene is named only where the DNA matches it firmly. The size entry is marked missing in some rows and otherwise reads once, few, many or a size class.

v_call: TRBV12-3/TRBV12-4; clone_size: -; j_call: TRBJ2-7; d_call: TRBD2; cdr3_nt: TGTGCCAGCAGAGGACTAGTCCCATACGAGCAGTACTTC; cdr3_aa: CASRGLVPYEQYF
v_call: TRBV5-6; clone_size: -; j_call: TRBJ1-4; d_call: TRBD1; cdr3_nt: TGTGCCAGCAGCCTCCGGACAGGGGGCGTTGAAAAACTGTTTTTT; cdr3_aa: CASSLRTGGVEKLFF
v_call: TRBV10-3; clone_size: -; j_call: TRBJ2-2; d_call: -; cdr3_nt: TGTGCCATCAGTCGTGGACCCGGGGAGCTGTTTTTT; cdr3_aa: CAISRGPGELFF
v_call: TRBV10-3; clone_size: -; j_call: TRBJ1-2; d_call: -; cdr3_nt: TGTGCCATCACTGGGGGGATCAATTATGGCTACACCTTC; cdr3_aa: CAITGGINYGYTF
v_call: TRBV2; clone_size: -; j_call: TRBJ1-6; d_call: TRBD1; cdr3_nt: TGTGCCAGCCGACAGGGGTTCGTGGATTCACCCCTCCACTTT; cdr3_aa: CASRQGFVDSPLHF
v_call: TRBV19; clone_size: -; j_call: TRBJ2-6; d_call: TRBD1; cdr3_nt: TGTGCCAGTAGGGGACAGGGATCTGGGGCCAACGTCCTGACTTTC; cdr3_aa: CASRGQGSGANVLTF
v_call: TRBV9; clone_size: -; j_call: TRBJ2-3; d_call: TRBD1; cdr3_nt: TGTGCCAGCAGCCCCCGCCGTGACAGGGAGTTAGATACGCAGTATTTT; cdr3_aa: CASSPRRDRELDTQYF
v_call: TRBV14; clone_size: once; j_call: TRBJ2-7; d_call: TRBD2; cdr3_nt: TGTGCCAGCAGCCAGAGCGGGAGTAGGTCCTACGAGCAGTACTTC; cdr3_aa: CASSQSGSRSYEQYF
v_call: TRBV6-2/TRBV6-3; clone_size: -; j_call: TRBJ2-3; d_call: -; cdr3_nt: TGTGCCAGCAGCATTGGACGCCGGGCCACAGATACGCAGTATTTT; cdr3_aa: CASSIGRRATDTQYF
v_call: TRBV28; clone_size: -; j_call: TRBJ2-3; d_call: TRBD1; cdr3_nt: TGTGCCAGCAGCCAACGACAGGGGGCGAGGACAGATACGCAGTATTTT; cdr3_aa: CASSQRQGARTDTQYF
v_call: TRBV6-4; clone_size: -; j_call: TRBJ1-1; d_call: -; cdr3_nt: TGTGCCACCCGTTGGGGGGCTGAAGCTTTCTTT; cdr3_aa: CATRWGAEAFF
v_call: TRBV7-9; clone_size: -; j_call: TRBJ2-5; d_call: -; cdr3_nt: TGTGCCAGCAGCCGCATAACAGGCGCAGTGAGGGAGACCCAGTACTTC; cdr3_aa: CASSRITGAVRETQYF
v_call: TRBV27; clone_size: -; j_call: TRBJ2-2; d_call: -; cdr3_nt: TGTGCCACCCAAGAGAACACCGGGGAGCTGTTTTTT; cdr3_aa: CATQENTGELFF
v_call: TRBV27; clone_size: once; j_call: TRBJ2-7; d_call: -; cdr3_nt: TGTGCCAGCAGTTCAAGTACAGGGCCTTTCCGCGAGCAGTACTTC; cdr3_aa: CASSSSTGPFREQYF
v_call: TRBV3-1/TRBV3-2; clone_size: -; j_call: TRBJ2-1; d_call: -; cdr3_nt: TGTGCCAGCAGCCAACAGGGAGCACTCTACAATGAGCAGTTCTTC; cdr3_aa: CASSQQGALYNEQFF
v_call: TRBV7-3; clone_size: once; j_call: TRBJ2-3; d_call: TRBD1; cdr3_nt: TGTGCCAGCAGCTTGGGACAGGGGCCAGATACGCAGTATTTT; cdr3_aa: CASSLGQGPDTQYF
v_call: TRBV7-2; clone_size: -; j_call: TRBJ2-5; d_call: -; cdr3_nt: TGTGCCAGCAGCCGACAGATCCAAGAGACCCAGTACTTC; cdr3_aa: CASSRQIQETQYF
v_call: TRBV27; clone_size: -; j_call: TRBJ1-6; d_call: TRBD1; cdr3_nt: TGTGCCAGCGGTAGGGCGGGACAGGGAGTTTCACCCCTCCACTTT; cdr3_aa: CASGRAGQGVSPLHF
v_call: TRBV12-5; clone_size: -; j_call: TRBJ2-2; d_call: -; cdr3_nt: TGTGCTAGTGGTCCGGGGGTGAACACCGGGGAGCTGTTTTTT; cdr3_aa: CASGPGVNTGELFF
v_call: TRBV3-1/TRBV3-2; clone_size: -; j_call: TRBJ2-5; d_call: -; cdr3_nt: TGTGCCAGCAGCCAAGAGGGCACCGCGGAGACCCAGTACTTC; cdr3_aa: CASSQEGTAETQYF
v_call: TRBV7-2; clone_size: -; j_call: TRBJ1-1; d_call: -; cdr3_nt: TGTGCCAGCACCCCTGACACCGTGAACACTGAAGCTTTCTTT; cdr3_aa: CASTPDTVNTEAFF
v_call: TRBV2; clone_size: few; j_call: TRBJ2-5; d_call: TRBD2; cdr3_nt: TGTGCCAGCAGTGAAGCTGTCCTAGCGGGAGGGCCCAGCCAAGAGACCCAGTACTTC; cdr3_aa: CASSEAVLAGGPSQETQYF
v_call: TRBV6-4; clone_size: once; j_call: TRBJ1-5; d_call: -; cdr3_nt: TGTGCCAGCAGTGAGGGACCTAGCAATCAGCCCCAGCATTTT; cdr3_aa: CASSEGPSNQPQHF